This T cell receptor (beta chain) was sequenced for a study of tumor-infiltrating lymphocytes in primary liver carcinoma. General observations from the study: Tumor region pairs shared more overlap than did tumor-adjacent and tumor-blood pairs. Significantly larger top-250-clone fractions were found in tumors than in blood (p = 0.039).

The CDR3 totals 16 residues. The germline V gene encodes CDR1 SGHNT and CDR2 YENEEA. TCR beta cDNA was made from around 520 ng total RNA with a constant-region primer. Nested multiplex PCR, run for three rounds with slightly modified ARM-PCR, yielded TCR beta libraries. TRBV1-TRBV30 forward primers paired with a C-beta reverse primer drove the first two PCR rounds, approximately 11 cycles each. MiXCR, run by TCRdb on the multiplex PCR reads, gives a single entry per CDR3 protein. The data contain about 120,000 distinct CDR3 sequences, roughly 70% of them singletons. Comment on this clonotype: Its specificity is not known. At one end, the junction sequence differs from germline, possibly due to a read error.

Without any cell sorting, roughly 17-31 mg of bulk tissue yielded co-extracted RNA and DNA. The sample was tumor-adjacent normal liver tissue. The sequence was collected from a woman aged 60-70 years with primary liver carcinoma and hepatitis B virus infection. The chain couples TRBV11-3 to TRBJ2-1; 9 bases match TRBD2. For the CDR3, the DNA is TGTGCCAGCAGTGCGACTAGCGGAGGCCTATCCAATGAGCAGTCCTTC. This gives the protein CASSATSGGLSNEQSF.